This T cell receptor (beta chain) was captured in a study of T cell responses to AZD1222 COVID-19 vaccine. This CDR3 region has 15 residues. V lost 4 bases and J 0 bases, leaving 10 bases between the germline ends. Germline CDR1 and CDR2: PRHDT and FYEKMQ (reference sequence). Here immunoSEQ multiplex PCR was the method, and the copy in TCRdb shows in-frame clones only, minus some. Of 150,000 to 200,000 clones listed, 90% to 95% are singletons. The sample consisted of peripheral blood, taken 28 days after the second dose of the MenACWY control vaccine. This clonotype was sampled from an adult who received the MenACWY meningococcal vaccine as a control. V is TRBV13 and J is TRBJ1-3, with no clear D. CDR3 coding DNA: TGTGCCAGCAGCTCTAGACGGAGCTCTGGAAACACCATATATTTT. The encoded protein is CASSSRRSSGNTIYF.